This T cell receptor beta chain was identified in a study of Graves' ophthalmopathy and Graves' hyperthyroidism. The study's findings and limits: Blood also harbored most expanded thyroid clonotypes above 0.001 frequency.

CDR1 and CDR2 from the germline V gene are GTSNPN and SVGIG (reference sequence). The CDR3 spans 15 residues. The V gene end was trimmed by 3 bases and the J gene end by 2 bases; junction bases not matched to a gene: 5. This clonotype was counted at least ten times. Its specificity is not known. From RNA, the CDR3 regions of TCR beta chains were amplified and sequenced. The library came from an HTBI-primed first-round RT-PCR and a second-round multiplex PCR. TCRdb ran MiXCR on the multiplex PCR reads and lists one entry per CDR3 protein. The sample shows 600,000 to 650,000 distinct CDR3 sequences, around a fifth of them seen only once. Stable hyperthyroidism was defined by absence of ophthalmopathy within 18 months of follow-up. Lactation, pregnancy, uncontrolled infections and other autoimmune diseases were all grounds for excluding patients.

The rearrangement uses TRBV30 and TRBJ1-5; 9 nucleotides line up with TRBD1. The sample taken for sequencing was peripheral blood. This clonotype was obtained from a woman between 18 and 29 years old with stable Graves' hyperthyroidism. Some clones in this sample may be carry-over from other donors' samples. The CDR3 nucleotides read TGTGCCTGGAGCTTAAGGGACAGGGGCAATCAGCCCCAGCATTTT. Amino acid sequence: CAWSLRDRGNQPQHF.